Below, 18 T cell receptor beta chains from the same sample are listed, as sequenced in a study of CD8 T cells in ankylosing spondylitis. TCRdb processed the 5' RACE reads anew with MiXCR; each CDR3 protein has one entry. The sample contains about 130,000 distinct CDR3 sequences, more than 5.5% of which appear only once. Sequenced material: blood, either unsorted or a sorted T cell fraction (not recorded which). Receptor source: a female donor with ankylosing spondylitis or in good health (not recorded which).

V gene TRBV4-2 combines with J gene TRBJ2-1; the match to TRBD2 covers 8 bases. The length of the CDR3 is 16 residues. V gave up 0 bases and J gave up 3 bases; unmatched junction bases: 4. CDR1 and CDR2 (germline): LGHNA, YNFKEQ. In nucleotides, the CDR3 is TGTGCCAGCAGCCAAGAATCGGGGGGGGACTACAATGAGCAGTTCTTC. Its translation is CASSQESGGDYNEQFF.

The chain has TRBV30 and TRBJ1-1; 10 nucleotides align to TRBD1. CDR3 length: 14 amino acids. With V trimmed by 5 bases and J by 4 bases, 7 bases remained unmatched. Germline CDR1 is GTSNPN and CDR2 is SVGIG (reference sequence). CDR3 in amino acids: CAWDRGTGVTEAFF. CDR3 DNA sequence: TGTGCCTGGGATAGGGGGACAGGGGTCACTGAAGCTTTCTTT.

This clonotype was recorded at least ten times. The rearrangement links TRBV7-8 to TRBJ2-3, with TRBD2 matching over 10 bases. The CDR3 sequence is 18 residues long. V lost 0 bases to trimming and J lost 9 bases; unmatched junction nucleotides: 15. Germline CDR1 reads SGHVS; CDR2 reads FQNEAQ. The CDR3: CASSLAGASGGIRGTQYF. The CDR3 DNA reads TGTGCCAGCAGCTTAGCGGGGGCTAGCGGGGGAATTAGGGGGACGCAGTATTTT.

The V and J genes are TRBV7-2 and TRBJ2-7, with 11 bases fitting TRBD1. Trimming took 2 bases from V and 0 from J; bases not matched to a gene: 6. The CDR3 is made up of 17 amino acids. Germline CDR1 and CDR2: SGHTA and FQGNSA. The DNA for the CDR3 is TGTGCCAGCAGCTTATTTATCGGGACAGGGGGCTCCTACGAGCAGTACTTC. Encoded protein: CASSLFIGTGGSYEQYF. Full variable domain (missing parts from reference TRBV7-2 and TRBJ2-7): GAGVSQSPSNKVTEKGKDVELRCDPISGHTALYWYRQSLGQGLEFLIYFQGNSAPDKSGLPSDRFSAERTGGSVSTLTIQRTQQEDSAVYLCASSLFIGTGGSYEQYFGPGTRLTVT.

The table lists this clonotype with many counts. The chain combines TRBV11-2 with TRBJ2-5; 9 positions match TRBD1. This CDR3 region has 15 residues. The germline CDR1 and CDR2 sequences are SGHAT and FQNNGV. Germline trimming cut 4 bases from V and 5 bases from J; bases unmatched to any gene: 8. The CDR3 spells CASSWGQGGSETQYF. Here the CDR3 DNA reads TGTGCCAGCAGCTGGGGACAGGGTGGATCGGAGACCCAGTACTTC.

This clonotype was seen ten or more times. The V gene is TRBV5-1, the J gene TRBJ2-1; perhaps TRBD2 as D (5 bases). V dropped 0 bases and J dropped 2 bases, with 6 bases sitting between them. CDR1 and CDR2 from the germline V gene are SGHRS and YFSETQ. This CDR3 is built from 14 residues. The CDR3: CASSLVGAYNEQFF. The CDR3 region has the DNA TGCGCCAGCAGCTTGGTGGGAGCCTACAATGAGCAGTTCTTC.

This clonotype was recorded only once. The J gene is TRBJ2-7, the V gene TRBV5-4; 13 bases align to TRBD2. The CDR3 extends over 16 amino acids. V shed 4 bases, J shed 3 bases, and the junction held 7 bases outside the gene matches. Germline CDR1 is SGHNT and CDR2 is YYREEE (reference sequence). CDR3 DNA sequence: TGTGCCAGCAGCCCCCCGGGACTAGCGGGAAACTACGAGCAGTACTTC. Translation: CASSPPGLAGNYEQYF.

This clonotype was counted a few times. V is TRBV6-5 and J is TRBJ1-5; D ambiguous. The V gene's germline CDR1 is MNHEY and CDR2 SVGAGI. The CDR3 has 17 amino acids. Trimming pared 3 bases from V and 6 bases from J, leaving 21 bases between. The CDR3 reads CASSYLSEDGSPQPQHF. The CDR3 DNA follows: TGTGCCAGCAGTTATCTCTCTGAGGACGGGAGTCCTCAGCCCCAGCATTTT.

The V gene is TRBV2, the J gene TRBJ2-7; unclear D gene. From germline, CDR1 is SNHLY and CDR2 FYNNEI. Trimming removed 4 bases from V and 2 bases from J, with 9 bases in between. The CDR3 has 13 amino acids. The CDR3 sequence is CASSAIATYEQYF. In DNA form, the CDR3 reads TGTGCCAGCAGTGCAATCGCAACCTACGAGCAGTACTTC.

Ten or more counts support this clonotype. This chain uses TRBV9 with TRBJ2-2; 10 bases are shared with TRBD2. The germline gives CDR1 SGDLS, CDR2 YYNGEE. CDR3 length: 16 amino acids. The V gene end was trimmed by 0 bases and the J gene end by 5 bases; junction bases not matched to a gene: 4. For the CDR3, the DNA is TGTGCCAGCAGCGTAGCTAGCGGGGGAAGAACCGGGGAGCTGTTTTTT. It is translated as CASSVASGGRTGELFF.

This clonotype was counted ten times or more. This chain links TRBV4-1 with TRBJ1-2; D unresolved. Trimming took 2 bases from V and 3 from J, leaving 7 bases between them. Germline V gene sequence: CDR1 MGHRA, CDR2 YSYEKL. The length of the CDR3 is 13 residues. The CDR3 region has the DNA TGCGCCAGCAGCCAAACGGCCTACTATGGCTACACCTTC. It encodes CASSQTAYYGYTF.

This clonotype was seen ten or more times. This chain links TRBV11-2 with TRBJ1-2, with 8 bases aligning to TRBD1. Trimming removed 5 bases from V and 6 bases from J; junction bases left unmatched: 8. Germline loops: CDR1 SGHAT, CDR2 FQNNGV. The CDR3 length is 14 residues. The CDR3 loop reads CASSPDRGSDGYTF. The CDR3 nucleotides are TGTGCCAGCAGCCCAGACAGGGGATCGGATGGCTACACCTTC.

This clonotype was observed many times. This rearrangement joins TRBV5-1 to TRBJ1-1; possibly TRBD1 for D (6 bases). Deletions cut 2 bases from V and 0 bases from J, with 8 bases between. Germline-derived CDR1 and CDR2 are SGHRS and YFSETQ. The CDR3 covers 14 residues. The CDR3: CASSLQGMNTEAFF. DNA for the CDR3: TGCGCCAGCAGCTTACAGGGTATGAACACTGAAGCTTTCTTT.

This clonotype was observed many times. This chain joins TRBV4-2 and TRBJ2-3; 7 positions agree with TRBD2. Trimming removed 0 bases from V and 4 bases from J; junction bases left unmatched: 10. Germline CDR1 reads LGHNA; CDR2 reads YNFKEQ. The CDR3 contains 17 residues. CDR3 nucleotides: TGTGCCAGCAGCCAAGAGGGTCCGGGCGGGGGAGCAGATACGCAGTATTTT. Its protein is CASSQEGPGGGADTQYF.

This clonotype was seen repeatedly, ten times or more. The genes are TRBV20-1 and TRBJ2-1; a weak D match, TRBD2 (6 bases). CDR1 DFQATT and CDR2 SNEGSKA come from the germline V gene (reference sequence). The CDR3 contains 17 residues. V shed 1 base and J shed 10 bases, with 26 bases lying between them. This CDR3 reads CSARGWTETRGLGEQFF. CDR3 bases: TGCAGTGCTAGAGGGTGGACCGAGACTAGGGGCCTTGGAGAGCAGTTCTTC.

This clonotype showed up many times. The chain links TRBV9 to TRBJ2-7; D is ambiguous. The germline V gene encodes CDR1 SGDLS and CDR2 YYNGEE. The CDR3 length is 15 residues. V gave up 3 bases and J gave up 0 bases, with 13 bases separating them. The CDR3 DNA is TGTGCCAGCAGCGAGAAAGGTCATACCTCCTACGAGCAGTACTTC. Protein: CASSEKGHTSYEQYF.

This clonotype was picked up many times. The chain has TRBV24-1 and TRBJ2-2; D is unclear. V dropped 7 bases and J dropped 4 bases, with 9 bases sitting between them. Germline CDR1 is KGHDR and CDR2 is SFDVKD. The CDR3 spans 13 residues. The CDR3, as DNA: TGTGCCACCAGGCCCAAGATCACCGGGGAGCTGTTTTTT. Translation gives CATRPKITGELFF.

This clonotype was seen many times. This chain connects TRBV19 to TRBJ2-2, with no clear D. Germline V lookup: CDR1 LNHDA, CDR2 SQIVND (reference sequence). Trimming cost V 3 bases and J 1 base, with 6 bases left between them. This CDR3 spans 14 amino acids. For the CDR3, the DNA is TGTGCCAGTAGTATTTCAGTGAACACCGGGGAGCTGTTTTTT. Translated: CASSISVNTGELFF.